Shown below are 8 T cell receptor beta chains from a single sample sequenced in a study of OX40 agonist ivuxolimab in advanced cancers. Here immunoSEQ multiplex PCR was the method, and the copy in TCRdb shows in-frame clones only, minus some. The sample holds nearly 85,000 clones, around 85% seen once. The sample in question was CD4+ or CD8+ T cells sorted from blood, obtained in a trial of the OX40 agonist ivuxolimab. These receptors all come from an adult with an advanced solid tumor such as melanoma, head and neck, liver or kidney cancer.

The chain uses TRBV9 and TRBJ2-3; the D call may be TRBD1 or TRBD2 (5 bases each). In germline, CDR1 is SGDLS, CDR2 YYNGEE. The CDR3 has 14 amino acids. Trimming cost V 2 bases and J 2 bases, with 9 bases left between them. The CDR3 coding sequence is TGTGCCAGCAGCGTTGGGGGAACCACAGATACGCAGTATTTT. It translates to CASSVGGTTDTQYF.

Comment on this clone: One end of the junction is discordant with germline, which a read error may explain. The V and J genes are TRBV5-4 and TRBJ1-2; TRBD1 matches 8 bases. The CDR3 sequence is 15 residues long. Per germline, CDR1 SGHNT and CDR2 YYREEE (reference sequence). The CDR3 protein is CASSLETGVHYGYTF. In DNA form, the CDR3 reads TGTGCCAGCAGCTTGGAGACAGGGGTGCACTACGGCTACACCTTC.

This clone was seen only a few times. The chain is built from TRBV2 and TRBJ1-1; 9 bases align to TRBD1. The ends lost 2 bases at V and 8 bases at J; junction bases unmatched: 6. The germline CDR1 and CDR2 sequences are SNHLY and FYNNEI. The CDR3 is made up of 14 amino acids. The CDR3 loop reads CASSEIGQGTEAFF. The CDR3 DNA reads TGTGCCAGCAGTGAAATCGGACAGGGGACCGAAGCTTTCTTT.

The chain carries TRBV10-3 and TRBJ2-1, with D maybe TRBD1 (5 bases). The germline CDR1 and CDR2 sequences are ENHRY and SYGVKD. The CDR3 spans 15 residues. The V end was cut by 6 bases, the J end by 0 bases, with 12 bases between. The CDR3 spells CAISPDSSSYNEQFF. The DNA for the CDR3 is TGTGCCATCAGCCCAGACAGTAGCTCCTACAATGAGCAGTTCTTC.

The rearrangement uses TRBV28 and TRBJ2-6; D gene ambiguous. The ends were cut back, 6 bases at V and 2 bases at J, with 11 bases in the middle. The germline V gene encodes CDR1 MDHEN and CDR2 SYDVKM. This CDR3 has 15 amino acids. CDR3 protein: CASSPAQAGANVLTF. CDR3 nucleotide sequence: TGTGCCAGCAGCCCGGCCCAGGCTGGGGCCAACGTCCTGACTTTC.

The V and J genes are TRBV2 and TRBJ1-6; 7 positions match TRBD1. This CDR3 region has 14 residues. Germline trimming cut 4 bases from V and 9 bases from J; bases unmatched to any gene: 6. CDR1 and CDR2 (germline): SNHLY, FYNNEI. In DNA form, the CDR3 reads TGTGCCAGCAGTGGTGGACAGGAGGGTTCACCCCTCCACTTT. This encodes CASSGGQEGSPLHF.

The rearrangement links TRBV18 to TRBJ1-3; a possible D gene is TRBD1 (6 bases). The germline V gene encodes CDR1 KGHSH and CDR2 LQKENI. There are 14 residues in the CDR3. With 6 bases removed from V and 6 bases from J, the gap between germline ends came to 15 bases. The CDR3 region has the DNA TGTGCCAGCTCTCCCCAGGGGCCCACAAACACCATATATTTT. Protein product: CASSPQGPTNTIYF.

The CDR3 loop reads CASSWEPRNIQYF. In DNA, the CDR3 is TGCGCCAGCAGCTGGGAGCCGAGAAACATTCAGTACTTC. The genes are TRBV5-1 and TRBJ2-4, with D perhaps matching TRBD2 (5 bases). V was clipped by 3 bases and J by 6 bases, with 10 bases between them. The CDR3 has 13 amino acids. Germline CDR1 is SGHRS and CDR2 is YFSETQ.